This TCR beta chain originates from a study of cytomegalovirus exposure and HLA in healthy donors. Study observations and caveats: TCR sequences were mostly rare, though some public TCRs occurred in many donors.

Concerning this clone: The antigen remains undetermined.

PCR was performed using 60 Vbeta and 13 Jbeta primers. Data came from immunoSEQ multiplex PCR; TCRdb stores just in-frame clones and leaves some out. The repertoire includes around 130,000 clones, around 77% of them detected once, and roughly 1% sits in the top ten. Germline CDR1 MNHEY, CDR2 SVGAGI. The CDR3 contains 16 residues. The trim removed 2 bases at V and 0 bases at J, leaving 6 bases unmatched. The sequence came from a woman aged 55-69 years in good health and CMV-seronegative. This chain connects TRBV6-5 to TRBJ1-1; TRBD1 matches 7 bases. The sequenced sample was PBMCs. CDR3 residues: CASSYGIDRVNTEAFF. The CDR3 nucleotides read TGTGCCAGCAGTTACGGGATTGACAGGGTGAACACTGAAGCTTTCTTT.